This entry lists 9 T cell receptor beta chains sequenced from one sample in a study of PD-1 blockade in classical Hodgkin lymphoma (dated by TCRdb to the early 2020s). To prepare the library, the immunoSEQ multiplex PCR assay was applied. The table was pulled from immuneACCESS by TCRdb, which kept in-frame rearrangements only. Such tables lose some clones; where checked, under half of the loss comes from unresolved V genes, and the rest has no known cause. The sample records tens of thousands of clones, 85% to 90% of which are singletons. The top ten clonotypes cover approximately 16% of the sample. The time point label here, explained by the study, means: cycle 1 day 1 (C1D1), immediately before nivolumab initiation. Relapse after autologous stem cell transplantation had occurred in all trial patients, and cohorts A, B and C were distinguished by prior brentuximab vedotin exposure. Sequenced material: peripheral blood mononuclear cells (PBMCs), taken at baseline. These receptors were obtained from a human donor with classical Hodgkin lymphoma.

This clone has just a few counts. The gene calls are TRBV6-6 and TRBJ2-5; D is perhaps TRBD2 (7 bases). Germline loops: CDR1 MNHNY, CDR2 SVGAGI (reference sequence). The germline V and J ends were trimmed by 8 bases and 4 bases, with 20 bases remaining between them. The CDR3 length is 15 residues. DNA of the CDR3: TGTGCCAGCTTAGCTAGACGGGGGGCTGGAGAGACCCAGTACTTC. It translates to CASLARRGAGETQYF.

This chain links TRBV6-5 with TRBJ1-2, with unresolved D. V was shortened by 4 bases and J by 4 bases, with 4 bases between the two germline ends. The CDR3 loop spans 11 amino acids. CDR1 and CDR2 (germline): MNHEY, SVGAGI. CDR3 in amino acids: CASSSVYGYTF. The CDR3 nucleotides read TGTGCCAGCAGTTCGGTCTATGGCTACACCTTC.

The chain employs TRBV6-6 and TRBJ1-4; the D is unclear. Trimming removed 2 bases at V and 0 bases at J, with 10 bases between. The germline V gene encodes CDR1 MNHNY and CDR2 SVGAGI (reference sequence). This CDR3 has 16 amino acids. CDR3 sequence reads: CASSYGERATNEKLFF. The CDR3 region has the DNA TGTGCCAGCAGTTACGGGGAGAGAGCAACTAATGAAAAACTGTTTTTT.

The chain is built from TRBV5-1 and TRBJ1-2; D possibly corresponds to TRBD1 (6 bases). Trimming stripped 0 bases from V and 3 bases from J, with 9 bases between. Germline CDR1 is SGHRS and CDR2 is YFSETQ. The CDR3 spans 14 residues. The CDR3 is CASSLAGDHYGYTF. The CDR3 DNA follows: TGCGCCAGCAGCTTGGCAGGGGATCACTATGGCTACACCTTC.

The chain uses TRBV18 and TRBJ2-7, with D unresolved. There are 11 residues in the CDR3. From germline, CDR1 is KGHSH and CDR2 LQKENI. The ends were cut back, 4 bases at V and 3 bases at J, with 4 bases in the middle. For the CDR3, the DNA is TGTGCCAGCTCACAAAACTACGAGCAGTACTTC. Encoded protein: CASSQNYEQYF.

The CDR3 loop reads CASRRDIALNGYTF. CDR3 sequence (DNA): TGCGCCAGCAGACGGGACATTGCGCTAAATGGCTACACCTTC. The chain carries TRBV5-1 and TRBJ1-2, with D tentatively TRBD1 (6 bases). Trimming cost V 5 bases and J 6 bases, with 17 bases left between them. Germline CDR1 and CDR2: SGHRS and YFSETQ. This CDR3 region has 14 residues.

This rearrangement joins TRBV11-2 to TRBJ1-1; the match to TRBD1 covers 9 bases. Germline values: CDR1 SGHAT, CDR2 FQNNGV. V lost 5 bases and J lost 3; bases outside the gene matches: 7. This CDR3 contains 15 residues. CDR3 region: CASSGDRGWDTEAFF. CDR3 DNA: TGTGCCAGCAGCGGCGACAGGGGGTGGGACACTGAAGCTTTCTTT.

The J gene is TRBJ2-2, the V gene TRBV4-1; D not resolved. CDR3 length: 12 residues. V lost 1 base and J 6 bases, leaving 3 bases between the germline ends. Germline CDR1 is MGHRA and CDR2 is YSYEKL. CDR3 sequence (DNA): TGCGCCAGCAGCCAAGTGTCCGGGGAGCTGTTTTTT. Its translation: CASSQVSGELFF.

V and J are TRBV6-1 and TRBJ2-7; D gene uncertain. The CDR3 is made up of 13 amino acids. The V end was cut by 2 bases, the J end by 2 bases, with 7 bases between. CDR1 and CDR2 from the germline V gene are MNHNS and SASEGT. The CDR3 spells CASSEWLPYEQYF. CDR3 in DNA: TGTGCCAGCAGTGAATGGCTACCCTACGAGCAGTACTTC.